This record concerns one TCR beta chain sequence. Its specificity is unknown. This sample is drawn from a study of T cell responses to AZD1222 COVID-19 vaccine. Sequenced by immunoSEQ multiplex PCR; TCRdb stores in-frame clones only, minus some. The sample includes roughly 100,000 clones, about 94% of them seen just once. Between the trimmed V and J ends, which lost 3 bases and 4 bases, there was a span of 5 bases. Germline V gene lookup returns CDR1 DFQATT and CDR2 SNEGSKA (reference sequence). The CDR3 extends over 11 amino acids. General observations from the study: Regions 160-218 and 743-854 held dominance among vaccine-associated CD4 TCRs, which spanned spike. Donors, mostly white British, included more females; clonal diversity was possibly underestimated. At study baseline, merely a handful of AZD1222 recipients were seropositive. Repertoires were obtained only post-peak T cell response.

The sample here was peripheral blood, taken on day 0 of AZD1222 vaccination. The V gene is TRBV20-1, the J gene TRBJ2-3; D gene unclear. The receptor comes from an adult in good health. The CDR3 loop is CSASSPDTQYF. CDR3 bases: TGCAGTGCTAGCTCTCCAGATACGCAGTATTTT.